This T cell receptor beta chain originates from a study of OX40 agonist ivuxolimab in advanced cancers. Context from the whole study: The costimulatory receptor OX40 (CD134) was targeted by ivuxolimab, a fully human IgG2 agonistic monoclonal antibody. Intravenous ivuxolimab was administered to patients every 2 weeks at six dose levels: 0.01, 0.1, 0.3, 1.5, 3 and 10 mg/kg. Of the approximately 50 patients in dose escalation, around 19 had hepatocellular carcinoma, about 15 had melanoma, 9 had renal cell carcinoma and 9 had head and neck cancer. In the dose-escalation cohort, more than 75% of patients were male, and the mean age was approximately 64 years, with a range of roughly 20 to 80. Patients were allowed to have had prior anti-PD-1, anti-PD-L1 or anti-CTLA-4 therapy, and more than 30% of the dose-escalation patients had previously received checkpoint inhibitors. Partial responses occurred in three dose-escalation patients, of whom one had hepatocellular carcinoma and two had cutaneous melanoma. Peripheral TCRbeta sequencing was intended to test whether TCR sequence diversity was altered and clonal T-cell expansion was caused by ivuxolimab. The monotherapy dose-escalation portion (N of about 47 patients) of the phase I ivuxolimab trial is reported in the paper. General findings and caveats noted by the study authors: In the 0.1-3.0 mg/kg groups, partial responders were among the patients with the lowest normalized peripheral clonal expansion, particularly in CD8+ T cells. After ivuxolimab, expanded clones were on average more numerous among CD8+ T cells than among CD4+ T cells. Low levels of normalized T-cell clonal expansion were also seen in some patients who did not respond. The antigen specificity of the peripheral T cells that underwent clonal expansion was not determined. At doses from 0.1 to 3.0 mg/kg, clonal expansion was seen in both CD4+ and CD8+ blood T cells between baseline and week 6.

The trial excluded patients who had a history of autoimmune disease or who were on systemic immunosuppression. Peripheral blood for TCR sequencing was drawn from every dose cohort at baseline, at cycle 4 day 1 and at cycle 7 day 1. Samples were obtained from an open-label, multicenter, first-in-human phase I dose-escalation trial of ivuxolimab. Adults with locally advanced or metastatic head and neck squamous cell, hepatocellular, melanoma or renal cell carcinoma were enrolled in the trial. CD4+ and CD8+ T cells were sorted separately from peripheral blood before TCR sequencing. Genomic DNA was isolated from the sorted cells so that the TCRbeta CDR3 region could be sequenced. The immunoSEQ Assay was used to sequence the TCRbeta CDR3 regions. TCRdb stores this immuneACCESS table with in-frame sequences only. Part of the clones is absent; in the studies checked, under half of the shortfall reflects unresolved V genes, and no reason is known for the rest. The sample table shows roughly 61,000 clones, and 75% to 90% are seen once. About 0.6% of the sample goes to the ten largest clones.

The junction shows trimming of 5 bases on V and 5 bases on J, plus 7 bases between the germline ends. The germline V gene (reference sequence) specifies DFQATT as CDR1 and SNEGSKA as CDR2. The CDR3 has 11 amino acids, counting the end cysteine and phenylalanine. Left in the record is the CDR3 DNA by itself, 33 bases read in frame from the first base. A word on this clone: The antigen it binds to is not known. Per-base qualities were not stored, and no clone one base away is much larger.

Source: CD4+ or CD8+ T cells sorted from blood, taken in a trial of the OX40 agonist ivuxolimab. The clonotype was recovered from an adult with an advanced solid tumor such as melanoma, head and neck, liver or kidney cancer. The chain employs TRBV20-1 and TRBJ1-5, and possibly TRBD1, on 5 matching bases. In nucleotides, the sequence is TGCAGTGCTTCAGGGTATCAGCCCCAGCATTTT. This encodes CSASGYQPQHF.